This is a list of T cell receptor beta chains from one sample in a study of molecular identifiers for immune sequencing clone quantification. TCRdb passed the PCR reads through MiXCR, listing each CDR3 protein once. The profile shows under 650,000 distinct CDR3 sequences, less than 20% of them singletons. The sequencing sample was made of naive CD8+ T cells from blood, with Jurkat cell RNA spiked in. All receptors derive from a human donor in good health. Some libraries in this study had Jurkat cell RNA spiked in. Both conserved end residues are part of each CDR3. The order of the fields is V gene, D gene, J gene, clone size, CDR3 protein, CDR3 DNA. D genes are given only for firm matches. Clone size is stated in some rows and not others, as once, few, many or a class when expanded.

v_gene: TRBV25-1; d_gene: TRBD1; j_gene: TRBJ2-7; abundance: -; CDR3aa: CASSELGQGSYEQYF; CDR3nt: TGTGCCAGCAGTGAACTTGGACAGGGGTCCTACGAGCAGTACTTC
v_gene: TRBV20-1; d_gene: TRBD2; j_gene: TRBJ2-7; abundance: -; CDR3aa: CGARDTTSGSNAYEQYF; CDR3nt: TGCGGTGCTAGAGACACGACTAGCGGGAGTAACGCCTACGAGCAGTACTTC
v_gene: TRBV19; d_gene: -; j_gene: TRBJ1-5; abundance: many; CDR3aa: CASSPRQDNQPQHF; CDR3nt: TGTGCCAGTAGTCCCAGACAGGACAATCAGCCCCAGCATTTT
v_gene: TRBV6-2/TRBV6-3; d_gene: TRBD2; j_gene: TRBJ2-7; abundance: many; CDR3aa: CASSYVREGPYEQYF; CDR3nt: TGTGCCAGCAGTTACGTCCGGGAGGGGCCCTACGAGCAGTACTTC
v_gene: TRBV6-2/TRBV6-3; d_gene: TRBD1; j_gene: TRBJ2-1; abundance: -; CDR3aa: CASGQGAFDEQFF; CDR3nt: TGTGCCAGCGGGCAGGGGGCTTTCGATGAGCAGTTCTTC
v_gene: TRBV13; d_gene: TRBD1; j_gene: TRBJ2-7; abundance: few; CDR3aa: CASSSYGQVSYEQYF; CDR3nt: TGTGCCAGCAGCTCGTACGGACAGGTCTCCTACGAGCAGTACTTC
v_gene: TRBV7-8; d_gene: -; j_gene: TRBJ1-6; abundance: many; CDR3aa: CASSLGGDPSSYNSPLHF; CDR3nt: TGTGCCAGCAGCTTAGGCGGGGACCCGAGCTCCTATAATTCACCCCTCCACTTT
v_gene: TRBV14; d_gene: -; j_gene: TRBJ2-7; abundance: many; CDR3aa: CASSQEAGEQYF; CDR3nt: TGTGCCAGCAGCCAAGAAGCGGGTGAGCAGTACTTC
v_gene: TRBV24-1; d_gene: -; j_gene: TRBJ2-2; abundance: few; CDR3aa: CATSDVGTRSAGELFF; CDR3nt: TGTGCCACCAGTGATGTGGGGACGCGGTCGGCCGGGGAGCTGTTTTTT
v_gene: TRBV9; d_gene: -; j_gene: TRBJ1-2; abundance: many; CDR3aa: CASSLEAIDGGYGYTF; CDR3nt: TGTGCCAGCAGCCTAGAGGCTATCGACGGAGGCTATGGCTACACCTTC
v_gene: TRBV4-3; d_gene: TRBD2; j_gene: TRBJ2-3; abundance: many; CDR3aa: CASSQEPSGHTDTQYF; CDR3nt: TGCGCCAGCAGCCAAGAGCCTAGCGGACACACAGATACGCAGTATTTT
v_gene: TRBV28; d_gene: -; j_gene: TRBJ1-1; abundance: many; CDR3aa: CASSPRGPTFGEAFF; CDR3nt: TGTGCCAGCAGCCCCCGGGGCCCCACCTTCGGTGAAGCTTTCTTT
v_gene: TRBV27; d_gene: -; j_gene: TRBJ2-5; abundance: many; CDR3aa: CASSPWDGAETQYF; CDR3nt: TGTGCCAGCAGTCCCTGGGACGGTGCGGAGACCCAGTACTTC
v_gene: TRBV13; d_gene: TRBD2; j_gene: TRBJ2-7; abundance: many; CDR3aa: CASSFSGGALEQYF; CDR3nt: TGTGCCAGCAGCTTTAGCGGGGGGGCGCTCGAGCAGTACTTC
v_gene: TRBV3-1; d_gene: TRBD2; j_gene: TRBJ2-4; abundance: many; CDR3aa: CASSQGTSGSGAKNIQYF; CDR3nt: TGTGCCAGCAGCCAAGGGACTAGCGGGAGTGGCGCCAAAAACATTCAGTACTTC
v_gene: TRBV2; d_gene: -; j_gene: TRBJ2-7; abundance: few; CDR3aa: CASSYRDTYRYEQYF; CDR3nt: TGTGCCAGCAGTTACCGGGACACATACCGCTACGAGCAGTACTTC
v_gene: TRBV25-1; d_gene: -; j_gene: TRBJ2-1; abundance: many; CDR3aa: CASSELAGADEQFF; CDR3nt: TGTGCCAGCAGTGAATTGGCGGGGGCGGATGAGCAGTTCTTC
v_gene: TRBV11-2; d_gene: -; j_gene: TRBJ2-2; abundance: few; CDR3aa: CASSLDLVADTGELFF; CDR3nt: TGTGCCAGCAGCTTAGATCTCGTTGCCGACACCGGGGAGCTGTTTTTT
v_gene: TRBV6-5; d_gene: TRBD1; j_gene: TRBJ1-4; abundance: many; CDR3aa: CASSRTGSNEKLFF; CDR3nt: TGTGCCAGCAGTAGGACAGGGTCAAACGAAAAACTGTTTTTT
v_gene: TRBV27; d_gene: -; j_gene: TRBJ1-2; abundance: -; CDR3aa: CASSSTGYANYGYTF; CDR3nt: TGTGCCAGCAGTTCGACCGGCTATGCTAACTATGGCTACACCTTC
v_gene: TRBV6-6; d_gene: TRBD1; j_gene: TRBJ1-2; abundance: many; CDR3aa: CASSPSTGAYGYTF; CDR3nt: TGTGCCAGCAGCCCTTCAACAGGGGCCTATGGCTACACCTTC
v_gene: TRBV5-4; d_gene: -; j_gene: TRBJ2-3; abundance: many; CDR3aa: CASSLADLNTDTQYF; CDR3nt: TGTGCCAGCAGCTTGGCCGATCTTAACACAGATACGCAGTATTTT
v_gene: TRBV5-1; d_gene: -; j_gene: TRBJ2-5; abundance: few; CDR3aa: CASSVSRGLETQYF; CDR3nt: TGCGCCAGCAGTGTCTCGCGGGGATTAGAGACCCAGTACTTC
v_gene: TRBV7-2; d_gene: TRBD1; j_gene: TRBJ1-1; abundance: many; CDR3aa: CASSLGGQGGEAFF; CDR3nt: TGTGCCAGCAGCTTAGGGGGACAGGGGGGAGAAGCTTTCTTT
v_gene: TRBV27; d_gene: -; j_gene: TRBJ2-2; abundance: -; CDR3aa: CASGWGADTGELFF; CDR3nt: TGTGCCAGCGGGTGGGGGGCGGACACCGGGGAGCTGTTTTTT
v_gene: TRBV4-3; d_gene: -; j_gene: TRBJ1-1; abundance: many; CDR3aa: CASSQDFRSAEAFF; CDR3nt: TGCGCCAGCAGCCAAGATTTTCGATCGGCGGAAGCTTTCTTT
v_gene: TRBV6-2/TRBV6-3; d_gene: -; j_gene: TRBJ1-1; abundance: many; CDR3aa: CASLEAWDTEAFF; CDR3nt: TGTGCCAGCTTAGAGGCGTGGGACACTGAAGCTTTCTTT
v_gene: TRBV14; d_gene: TRBD1; j_gene: TRBJ2-1; abundance: -; CDR3aa: CASSHLQGSYNEQFF; CDR3nt: TGTGCCAGCAGCCATCTACAGGGGTCCTACAATGAGCAGTTCTTC
v_gene: TRBV5-1; d_gene: -; j_gene: TRBJ2-1; abundance: few; CDR3aa: CASKEYNEQFF; CDR3nt: TGCGCCAGCAAGGAATACAATGAGCAGTTCTTC
v_gene: TRBV9; d_gene: -; j_gene: TRBJ1-1; abundance: many; CDR3aa: CASSVDSNMNTEAFF; CDR3nt: TGTGCCAGCAGCGTGGACAGCAATATGAACACTGAAGCTTTCTTT
v_gene: TRBV5-5; d_gene: -; j_gene: TRBJ2-7; abundance: many; CDR3aa: CASSFRQSTYEQYF; CDR3nt: TGTGCCAGCAGCTTTCGGCAGAGCACCTACGAGCAGTACTTC
v_gene: TRBV27; d_gene: -; j_gene: TRBJ1-5; abundance: few; CDR3aa: CASSLAGISQPQHF; CDR3nt: TGTGCCAGCAGTTTGGCAGGGATATCTCAGCCCCAGCATTTT
v_gene: TRBV12-3/TRBV12-4; d_gene: -; j_gene: TRBJ2-7; abundance: many; CDR3aa: CASTLGAGGYEQYF; CDR3nt: TGTGCCAGCACCCTGGGGGCGGGTGGTTACGAGCAGTACTTC
v_gene: TRBV3-1; d_gene: -; j_gene: TRBJ2-3; abundance: few; CDR3aa: CASSQGPHTQYF; CDR3nt: TGTGCCAGCAGCCAAGGTCCCCATACGCAGTATTTT